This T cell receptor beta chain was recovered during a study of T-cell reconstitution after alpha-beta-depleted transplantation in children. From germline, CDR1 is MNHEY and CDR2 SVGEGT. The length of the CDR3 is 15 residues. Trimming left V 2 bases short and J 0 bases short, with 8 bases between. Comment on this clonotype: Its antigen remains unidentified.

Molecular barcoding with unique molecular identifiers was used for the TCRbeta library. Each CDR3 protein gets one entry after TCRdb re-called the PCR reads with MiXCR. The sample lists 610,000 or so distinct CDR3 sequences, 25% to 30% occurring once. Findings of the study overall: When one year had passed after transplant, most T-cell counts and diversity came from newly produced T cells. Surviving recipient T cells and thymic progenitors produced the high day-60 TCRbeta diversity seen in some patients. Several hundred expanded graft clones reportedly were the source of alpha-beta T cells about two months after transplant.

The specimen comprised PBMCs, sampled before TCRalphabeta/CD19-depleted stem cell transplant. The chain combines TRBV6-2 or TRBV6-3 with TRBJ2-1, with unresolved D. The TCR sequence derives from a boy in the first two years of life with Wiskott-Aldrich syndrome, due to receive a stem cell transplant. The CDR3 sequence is CASSYTQSSYNEQFF. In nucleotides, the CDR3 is TGTGCCAGCAGTTACACCCAGAGCTCCTACAATGAGCAGTTCTTC.